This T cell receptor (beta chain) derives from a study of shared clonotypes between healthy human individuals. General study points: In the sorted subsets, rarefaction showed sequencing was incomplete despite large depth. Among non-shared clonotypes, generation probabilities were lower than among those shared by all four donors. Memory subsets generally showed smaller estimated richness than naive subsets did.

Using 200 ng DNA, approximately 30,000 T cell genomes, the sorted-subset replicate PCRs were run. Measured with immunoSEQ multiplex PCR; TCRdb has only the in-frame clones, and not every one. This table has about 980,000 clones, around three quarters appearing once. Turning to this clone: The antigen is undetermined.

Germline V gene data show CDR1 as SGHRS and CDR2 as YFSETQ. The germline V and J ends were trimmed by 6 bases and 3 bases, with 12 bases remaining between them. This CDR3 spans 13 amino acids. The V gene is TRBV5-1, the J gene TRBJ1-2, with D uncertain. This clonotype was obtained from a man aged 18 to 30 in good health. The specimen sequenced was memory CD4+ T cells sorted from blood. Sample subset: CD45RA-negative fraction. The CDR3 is CASISLVDYGYTF. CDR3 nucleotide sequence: TGCGCCAGCATATCGCTCGTGGACTATGGCTACACCTTC.